What follows are 10 T cell receptor beta chains derived from one specimen sequenced in a study of cytomegalovirus exposure and HLA in healthy donors. This table comes from immunoSEQ multiplex PCR, and its TCRdb copy is limited to in-frame clones, with some not included. The sample records about 220,000 clones, about 93% being singletons. Source material: PBMCs. These receptors all come from a woman under 30 in good health and CMV-seronegative.

Details on this clone: The same CDR3 arises from other DNA sequences in this sample as well. V is TRBV10-3 and J is TRBJ1-5; 9 bases align to TRBD1. CDR3 length: 14 amino acids. V shed 6 bases, J shed 4 bases, and the junction held 4 bases outside the gene matches. Per germline, CDR1 ENHRY and CDR2 SYGVKD. CDR3 sequence (DNA): TGTGCCATCAGCGAGGACAGGGGAAATCAGCCCCAGCATTTT. It yields the protein CAISEDRGNQPQHF.

V gene TRBV7-9 combines with J gene TRBJ2-2; 7 bases map to TRBD1. Trimming removed 5 bases from V and 0 bases from J; junction bases left unmatched: 15. In germline, CDR1 is SEHNR, CDR2 FQNEAQ (reference sequence). The CDR3 is 19 amino acids. This chain's CDR3 is CASSARPGSGTANTGELFF. CDR3 nucleotides: TGTGCCAGCAGCGCCAGACCAGGGTCCGGGACAGCGAACACCGGGGAGCTGTTTTTT.

V is TRBV6-5 and J is TRBJ1-6, with D possibly TRBD1 on 5 matching bases. Germline loops: CDR1 MNHEY, CDR2 SVGAGI. V was shortened by 4 bases and J by 7 bases, with 17 bases between the two germline ends. The CDR3 length is 16 residues. CDR3 loop: CASSWGESKWNSPLHF. CDR3 DNA: TGTGCCAGCAGTTGGGGGGAGAGTAAATGGAATTCACCCCTCCACTTT.

The chain employs TRBV5-1 and TRBJ1-3; a possible D gene is TRBD1 (6 bases). In germline, CDR1 is SGHRS, CDR2 YFSETQ. This CDR3 is built from 15 residues. The germline V and J ends were trimmed by 6 bases and 0 bases, with 13 bases remaining between them. In nucleotides, the CDR3 is TGCGCCAGCAAACCTACAGGGTACTCTGGAAACACCATATATTTT. Residues: CASKPTGYSGNTIYF. Combining the CDR3 with reference TRBV5-1 and TRBJ1-3 gives the whole variable domain KAGVTQTPRYLIKTRGQQVTLSCSPISGHRSVSWYQQTPGQGLQFLFEYFSETQRNKGNFPGRFSGRQFSNSRSEMNVSTLELGDSALYLCASKPTGYSGNTIYFGEGSWLTVV.

The chain links TRBV2 to TRBJ1-3; 7 nucleotides align to TRBD1. Germline V lookup: CDR1 SNHLY, CDR2 FYNNEI. Unmatched junction bases numbered 8, after V lost 1 base and J lost 8 bases. The length of the CDR3 is 15 residues. The CDR3: CASSEDRGNRDTIYF. The CDR3 DNA reads TGTGCCAGCAGTGAAGACAGGGGAAATAGAGACACCATATATTTT.

The V gene is TRBV27, the J gene TRBJ1-1; D is unclear. The germline V gene encodes CDR1 MNHEY and CDR2 SMNVEV (reference sequence). This CDR3 contains 14 residues. Trimming stripped 2 bases from V and 1 base from J, with 8 bases between. CDR3 loop: CASSLIPENTEAFF. CDR3 sequence (DNA): TGTGCCAGCAGTTTAATCCCAGAGAACACTGAAGCTTTCTTT.

The V gene is TRBV27, the J gene TRBJ2-7; 7 positions agree with TRBD2. The CDR3 contains 17 residues. Trimming at V came to 4 bases and at J to 5 bases, leaving 17 bases not matched to a gene. Per germline, CDR1 MNHEY and CDR2 SMNVEV (reference sequence). CDR3 coding DNA: TGTGCCAGCAGTTCCGTTAGCGGGCCCCCCGTGGGCCACGAGCAGTACTTC. Its translation is CASSSVSGPPVGHEQYF.

This clone was detected a few times. The chain links TRBV6-5 to TRBJ2-7, with 13 bases that match TRBD2. The V gene's germline CDR1 is MNHEY and CDR2 SVGAGI. The V segment lost 6 bases and the J segment 3 bases; nucleotides outside the gene matches: 2. This CDR3 is built from 14 residues. The CDR3 nucleotides are TGTGCCAGCAGACTAGCGGGAGGGGTCTACGAGCAGTACTTC. This codes for CASRLAGGVYEQYF.

V and J are TRBV9 and TRBJ2-5, with TRBD1 matching over 7 bases. J was trimmed by 5 bases and V by 0 bases; bases with no gene match: 4. CDR1 is SGDLS and CDR2 is YYNGEE in the germline V gene. CDR3 length: 14 amino acids. CDR3 in amino acids: CASSVGRGWETQYF. DNA for the CDR3: TGTGCCAGCAGCGTAGGCAGGGGGTGGGAGACCCAGTACTTC.

The sample holds one count of this clone. The gene calls are TRBV5-1 and TRBJ2-1; TRBD2 matches at 8 bases. Looked up from germline, CDR1 is SGHRS and CDR2 is YFSETQ. The J segment lost 7 bases and the V segment lost 4 bases, leaving 16 bases of the junction unmatched. This CDR3 has 17 residues. CDR3: CASSPLPTSEGMNEQFF. The DNA of the CDR3 is TGCGCCAGCAGCCCACTCCCGACTAGCGAGGGGATGAATGAGCAGTTCTTC. The variable domain in full, completed from reference TRBV5-1 and TRBJ2-1, reads KAGVTQTPRYLIKTRGQQVTLSCSPISGHRSVSWYQQTPGQGLQFLFEYFSETQRNKGNFPGRFSGRQFSNSRSEMNVSTLELGDSALYLCASSPLPTSEGMNEQFFGPGTRLTVL.